Here is one TCR beta chain with its context. This record comes from a study of cytomegalovirus exposure and HLA in healthy donors. There are 14 residues in the CDR3. Per the germline V gene, CDR1 is SGHTS and CDR2 is YDEGEE. The ends lost 3 bases at V and 7 bases at J; junction bases unmatched: 6. PCR primers comprised 60 Vbeta and 13 Jbeta primers. Assay used: immunoSEQ multiplex PCR; TCRdb lists only in-frame clones, some missing. The sample records 150,000 to 200,000 clones, more than 75% being singletons. Sequenced: PBMCs. This TCR was recovered from a girl aged 2 to 9 in good health and CMV-seropositive. The gene calls are TRBV5-8 and TRBJ2-1; 8 bases are a match to TRBD1. CDR3 sequence: CASSYRQGNNEQFF. For the CDR3, the DNA is TGTGCCAGCAGCTACCGACAGGGGAATAATGAGCAGTTCTTC.